This note documents a single T cell receptor beta chain sequence. Original handling: Reference gene primer amplification in the assay estimated nucleated cell counts. Using immunoSEQ multiplex PCR, the repertoire was profiled, and TCRdb retains in-frame clones only, with some absent. Clone size and V and J calls were adopted from that table, with D and trimming inferred from the DNA. Among about 100,000 clones listed, 88% were seen once. These data are taken from a study of blood T cell repertoires in COVID-19. Turning to the study itself: Acute-phase and convalescent COVID-19 samples originated in the United States, Italy and Spain. From T cells, B-cell-depleted T cells, or PBMCs came the material, which was cDNA or gDNA.

V dropped 2 bases and J dropped 9; count of bases not matched to a gene: 6. Germline CDR1 WNHNN, CDR2 SYGVQD (reference sequence). CDR3 length: 16 residues. This chain connects TRBV10-1 to TRBJ2-1; 14 nucleotides agree with TRBD2. This clonotype was obtained from an older woman with acute or convalescent COVID-19. The sample comprised peripheral blood. CDR3 region: CASSEGLAGGGGEQFF. The CDR3 DNA sequence: TGCGCCAGCAGTGAGGGACTAGCGGGAGGCGGAGGTGAGCAGTTCTTC.